The clone carrying this TCR beta chain was counted ten times or more. The data belong to a study of regulatory T cells in long-lasting Graves disease. The germline CDR1 and CDR2 sequences are SNHLY and FYNNEI. The V end was cut by 5 bases, the J end by 1 base, with 12 bases between. The CDR3 consists of 14 residues. Stated time point: newly diagnosed GD, antithyroid drugs for less than 3 months. Making the TCR library involved RNA that had been extracted from PBMCs. According to the study, TCR beta libraries were built with iRepertoire HTBI primers and CDR3-region Arm-PCR. TCRdb re-derived calls from the multiplex PCR reads in MiXCR, one entry per CDR3 protein. The sample lists hundreds of thousands of distinct CDR3 sequences; 15% to 20% were seen once. A further study also used this sample, focusing on T cells in Graves' hyperthyroidism and ophthalmopathy. In that study: The study enrolled patients aged 18 to 65 with newly diagnosed hyperthyroidism of under 2 months' duration. RT-PCR in the first round (using the HTBI primer set) targeted the TCR CDR3.

The source is a woman between 25 and 40 years old with Graves disease. The chain joins TRBV2 to TRBJ2-7, with D possibly being TRBD2 (6 bases). Sample: peripheral blood mononuclear cells (PBMCs), taken at new diagnosis, from a patient treated with antithyroid drugs. CDR3 bases: TGTGCCAGCAGTACCCGACTAGTTTCCTACGAGCAGTACTTC. Translation: CASSTRLVSYEQYF.